Shown below are 15 T cell receptor beta chains from a single sample sequenced in a study of T cells in localized non-small cell lung cancer. Repertoires were generated with immunoSEQ multiplex PCR, while TCRdb's copy carries only in-frame clones and drops some. The repertoire holds around 79,000 clones, over 70% seen once, with roughly 21% in the top ten. The sample was PBMCs, taken before any cancer treatment. The receptors come from a man aged 40-75 years with stage II squamous cell lung carcinoma.

The chain recombines TRBV5-6 with TRBJ2-3; 7 nucleotides align to TRBD2. This CDR3 comprises 16 residues. The germline V gene encodes CDR1 SGHDT and CDR2 YYEEEE. The junction had 12 bases not matched to a gene; V was cut back by 2 bases and J by 6 bases. CDR3 nucleotide sequence: TGTGCCAGCAGCTTAGGCGGGAGTGGTATCGGGGATACGCAGTATTTT. Amino acids: CASSLGGSGIGDTQYF.

The chain has TRBV28 and TRBJ2-2; D is perhaps TRBD2 (5 bases). The CDR3 runs 13 residues. V was shortened by 5 bases and J by 2 bases, with 6 bases between the two germline ends. Germline lookup yields CDR1 MDHEN and CDR2 SYDVKM. CDR3: CASSASNTGELFF. The CDR3 DNA reads TGTGCCAGCAGTGCTAGCAACACCGGGGAGCTGTTTTTT.

The rearrangement links TRBV19 to TRBJ1-3; possible D gene TRBD1, 6 bases. The ends were cut back, 1 base at V and 0 bases at J, with 10 bases in the middle. From germline, CDR1 is LNHDA and CDR2 SQIVND (reference sequence). This CDR3 spans 16 amino acids. Here the CDR3 reads CASSIAQGISGNTIYF. CDR3 DNA sequence: TGTGCCAGTAGTATAGCACAGGGCATCTCTGGAAACACCATATATTTT.

The gene calls are TRBV19 and TRBJ2-7; 11 bases agree with TRBD2. The CDR3 totals 17 residues. CDR1 LNHDA and CDR2 SQIVND come from the germline V gene (reference sequence). Losses at the gene ends were 3 bases for V and 4 bases for J; bases not matched to a gene: 11. The CDR3 sequence is CASSMKIVGLAGYEQYF. The CDR3 DNA reads TGTGCCAGTAGTATGAAGATTGTAGGACTAGCGGGTTACGAGCAGTACTTC.

V usage is TRBV2 and J usage is TRBJ2-2, with D hard to call. This CDR3 comprises 13 residues. The germline V and J ends were trimmed by 5 bases and 1 base, with 5 bases remaining between them. Germline CDR1 reads SNHLY; CDR2 reads FYNNEI. CDR3 loop: CASSFKNTGELFF. In DNA, the CDR3 is TGTGCCAGCAGTTTCAAGAACACCGGGGAGCTGTTTTTT.

The genes are TRBV7-8 and TRBJ2-5; D remains ambiguous. From germline, CDR1 is SGHVS and CDR2 FQNEAQ. V lost 0 bases and J lost 1, with 9 bases in between. There are 15 residues in the CDR3. This CDR3 reads CASSLAAESQETQYF. CDR3 nucleotide sequence: TGTGCCAGCAGCTTAGCGGCGGAGTCCCAAGAGACCCAGTACTTC.

This chain joins TRBV28 and TRBJ1-2, with D tentatively TRBD1 (6 bases). The ends were cut back, 2 bases at V and 4 bases at J, with 11 bases in the middle. This CDR3 spans 14 amino acids. In germline, CDR1 is MDHEN, CDR2 SYDVKM. As DNA, the CDR3 is TGTGCCAGCAGTTTAGGGGGGGCCGTCTATGGCTACACCTTC. It is translated as CASSLGGAVYGYTF.

The V and J genes are TRBV5-1 and TRBJ2-7; 8 positions agree with TRBD2. CDR3 length equals 14 residues. CDR1 is SGHRS and CDR2 is YFSETQ in the germline V gene. V gave up 0 bases and J gave up 4 bases; unmatched junction bases: 3. In nucleotides, the CDR3 is TGCGCCAGCAGCTTGGGAGCGGGAGTTTACGAGCAGTACTTC. It yields the protein CASSLGAGVYEQYF. Variable domain in full (rest from reference TRBV5-1 and TRBJ2-7): KAGVTQTPRYLIKTRGQQVTLSCSPISGHRSVSWYQQTPGQGLQFLFEYFSETQRNKGNFPGRFSGRQFSNSRSEMNVSTLELGDSALYLCASSLGAGVYEQYFGPGTRLTVT.

The CDR3 loop reads CASRTSTSPLHF. In nucleotides, the CDR3 is TGTGCCAGCAGGACAAGTACTTCACCCCTCCACTTT. The rearrangement links TRBV6-5 to TRBJ1-6; D not certain. Germline values: CDR1 MNHEY, CDR2 SVGAGI. The CDR3 has 12 amino acids. The ends were cut back, 6 bases at V and 9 bases at J, with 9 bases in the middle.

The gene calls are TRBV2 and TRBJ2-1, with D perhaps TRBD1 (6 bases). This CDR3 has 14 amino acids. Trimming removed 6 bases at V and 4 bases at J, with 13 bases between. Germline assignment: CDR1 SNHLY and CDR2 FYNNEI. CDR3 DNA sequence: TGTGCCAGCAGGGAGAGGGGGACGTACAATGAGCAGTTCTTC. Protein product: CASRERGTYNEQFF.

This clone was detected only a few times. This chain uses TRBV30 with TRBJ2-7; D is perhaps TRBD1 (6 bases). Trimming took 2 bases from V and 2 from J, leaving 16 bases between them. Germline assignment: CDR1 GTSNPN and CDR2 SVGIG (reference sequence). This CDR3 comprises 15 residues. Here the CDR3 reads CAWSPRWGQTYEQYF. CDR3 coding DNA: TGTGCCTGGAGTCCCCGTTGGGGGCAGACCTACGAGCAGTACTTC.

This clone has just one count. Other DNA variants within this sample encode the same CDR3. This rearrangement joins TRBV5-1 to TRBJ2-5; 11 positions match TRBD2. The CDR3 is made up of 15 amino acids. Germline V gives CDR1 SGHRS, CDR2 YFSETQ. The V and J ends lost 4 bases and 5 bases, in that order; junction bases with no gene match: 7. In DNA, the CDR3 is TGCGCCAGCAGCCTGACTAGCGGGGAGGGGGAGACCCAGTACTTC. Residues: CASSLTSGEGETQYF.

The rearrangement links TRBV4-3 to TRBJ1-5, with D hard to call. V lost 4 bases and J lost 2, with 9 bases in between. Germline CDR1 reads LGHNA; CDR2 reads YSLEER. This CDR3 region has 14 residues. CDR3 in amino acids: CASSPAARNQPQHF. The DNA of the CDR3 is TGCGCCAGCAGCCCCGCGGCTCGCAATCAGCCCCAGCATTTT.

This chain connects TRBV14 to TRBJ2-2; 8 bases are shared with TRBD2. Germline V gene lookup returns CDR1 SGHDN and CDR2 FVKESK. The CDR3 has 16 amino acids. The junction had 8 bases not matched to a gene; V was cut back by 4 bases and J by 4 bases. The CDR3 sequence: CASSRSGGSTTGELFF. In DNA, the CDR3 is TGTGCCAGCAGCCGAAGCGGGGGCTCCACCACCGGGGAGCTGTTTTTT.

The chain links TRBV4-2 to TRBJ1-1; TRBD1 is a possible D gene (5 bases). Looked up from germline, CDR1 is LGHNA and CDR2 is YNFKEQ. Trimming pared 1 base from V and 1 base from J, leaving 10 bases between. The length of the CDR3 is 15 residues. CDR3 in DNA: TGTGCCAGCAGCCAAGGGGGGGAGGGGAACACTGAAGCTTTCTTT. Encoded protein: CASSQGGEGNTEAFF.